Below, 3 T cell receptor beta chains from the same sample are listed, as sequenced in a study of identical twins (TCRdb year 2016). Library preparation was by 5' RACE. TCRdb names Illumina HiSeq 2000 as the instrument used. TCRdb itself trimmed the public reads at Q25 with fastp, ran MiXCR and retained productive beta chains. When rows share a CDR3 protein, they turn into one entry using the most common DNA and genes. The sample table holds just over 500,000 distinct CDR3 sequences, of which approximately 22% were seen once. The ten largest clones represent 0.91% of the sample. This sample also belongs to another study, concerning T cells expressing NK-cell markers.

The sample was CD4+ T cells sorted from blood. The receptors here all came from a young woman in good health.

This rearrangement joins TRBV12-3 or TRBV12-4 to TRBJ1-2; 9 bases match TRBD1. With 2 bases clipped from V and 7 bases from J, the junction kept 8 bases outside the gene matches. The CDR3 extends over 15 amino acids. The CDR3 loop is CASSLSPYRGLGYTF. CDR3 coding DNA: TGTGCCAGCAGTTTATCCCCCTACAGGGGGCTTGGCTACACCTTC.

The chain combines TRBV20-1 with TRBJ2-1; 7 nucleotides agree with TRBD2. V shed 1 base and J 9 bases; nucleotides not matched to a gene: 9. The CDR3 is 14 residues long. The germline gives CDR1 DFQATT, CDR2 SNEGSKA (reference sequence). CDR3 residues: CSARVGGGRSEQFF. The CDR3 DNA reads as TGCAGTGCTAGAGTAGGCGGCGGGAGAAGTGAGCAGTTCTTC.

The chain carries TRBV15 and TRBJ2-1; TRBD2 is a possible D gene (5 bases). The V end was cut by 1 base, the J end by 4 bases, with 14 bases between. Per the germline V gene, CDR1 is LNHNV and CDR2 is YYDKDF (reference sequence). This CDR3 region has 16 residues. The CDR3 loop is CATSRGPTGRYNEQFF. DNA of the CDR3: TGTGCCACCAGCAGAGGGCCAACGGGAAGATACAATGAGCAGTTCTTC.